This T cell receptor (beta chain) was found in a study of long-term antiretroviral therapy in people with HIV. Study results and limitations: Investigators report no available data on ART adherence, viral resistance or therapy changes. Controls showed broader CDR3 length ranges than did the HIV repertoires. Within the repertoire, clones expanded before ART were dominant at all time points.

Per individual, the PBMC samples numbered at least one pre-ART and at least two post-ART. CDR1 and CDR2 (germline): SGDLS, YYNGEE. Between the trimmed V and J ends, which lost 4 bases and 0 bases, there was a span of 5 bases. This CDR3 is 13 amino acids long. This clone was recorded once. Its matching antigen is unknown. Assay version v3.0 of immunoSEQ was used, and it was run at survey level. Sequenced by immunoSEQ multiplex PCR; TCRdb stores in-frame clones only, minus some. The repertoire holds 30,000 to 35,000 clones, with about 70% as singletons. The sample consisted of unsorted PBMCs, taken 3 years after starting antiretroviral therapy. The clonotype was recovered from a man aged 45 to 65 with HIV. The chain joins TRBV9 to TRBJ2-1; D not certain. The CDR3 coding sequence is TGTGCCAGCAGCTTAAGCTCCTACAATGAGCAGTTCTTC. It yields the protein CASSLSSYNEQFF.